This is a list of T cell receptor beta chains from one sample in a study of vaccination and CD4 T cells after COVID-19. The antigens for these receptors are not known. From the PCR reads, TCRdb called clonotypes with MiXCR, one entry per CDR3 protein. The table includes under 25,000 distinct CDR3 sequences, 44% detected once. This material consisted of CD4+ T cells from blood, cultured in vitro, taken before SARS-CoV-2 vaccination. The receptors were gathered from a human donor who had recovered from COVID-19. The CDR3 runs from the conserved cysteine through the conserved F or W. Fields, in order: J gene, clone size, V gene, D gene, CDR3 DNA, CDR3 protein. D genes are given only for firm matches. Some rows mark clone size as missing; the rest say once, few, many or name a class of expanded clone.

j_call: TRBJ2-2; clone_size: .; v_call: TRBV9; d_call: TRBD2; cdr3_nt: TGTGCCAGCAGCCTCGTGACTAGCGGCGGGGAGCTGTTTTTT; cdr3_aa: CASSLVTSGGELFF
j_call: TRBJ1-1; clone_size: .; v_call: TRBV2; d_call: TRBD1; cdr3_nt: TGTGCCAGCAGTCCCCGGACAGGGCAGGGAACTGAAGCTTTCTTT; cdr3_aa: CASSPRTGQGTEAFF
j_call: TRBJ2-7; clone_size: .; v_call: TRBV5-8; d_call: .; cdr3_nt: TGTGCCAGCAGCTTGGCTAACAGGGTGTACGAGCAGTACTTC; cdr3_aa: CASSLANRVYEQYF
j_call: TRBJ2-7; clone_size: .; v_call: TRBV28; d_call: TRBD2; cdr3_nt: TGTGCCAGCAGGGATCGAGCGGGAGTCTACGAGCAGCACTTC; cdr3_aa: CASRDRAGVYEQHF
j_call: TRBJ1-2; clone_size: .; v_call: TRBV5-4; d_call: TRBD1; cdr3_nt: TGTGCCAGCAGCACTGTCTCGGACAGGGGAGGCTACACCTTC; cdr3_aa: CASSTVSDRGGYTF
j_call: TRBJ1-5; clone_size: few; v_call: TRBV2; d_call: .; cdr3_nt: TGTGCCAGCAGTGAGGTTCGGGTCGCTAATCAGCCCCAGCATTTT; cdr3_aa: CASSEVRVANQPQHF
j_call: TRBJ2-5; clone_size: .; v_call: TRBV7-2; d_call: .; cdr3_nt: TGTGCCAGCAGACAAACCGCCAGCGGTGAGACCCAGTACTTC; cdr3_aa: CASRQTASGETQYF
j_call: TRBJ2-7; clone_size: .; v_call: TRBV7-2; d_call: TRBD1; cdr3_nt: TGTGCCAGCAGCTCCGGGACAGGGATTTCCTACGAGCAGTACTTC; cdr3_aa: CASSSGTGISYEQYF
j_call: TRBJ2-3; clone_size: few; v_call: TRBV7-2; d_call: TRBD1; cdr3_nt: TGTGCCAGCAGGTCAAACAGGGGGCCAGATACGCAGTATTTT; cdr3_aa: CASRSNRGPDTQYF
j_call: TRBJ1-5; clone_size: few; v_call: TRBV6-1; d_call: .; cdr3_nt: TGTGCCAGCAGCTCGAGGGGGGCGTACAATCAGCCCCAGCATTTT; cdr3_aa: CASSSRGAYNQPQHF
j_call: TRBJ1-1; clone_size: few; v_call: TRBV6-2/TRBV6-3; d_call: .; cdr3_nt: TGTGCCAGCAGTTACCCCCAGGCCCGCGGCCCTGAAGCTTTCTTT; cdr3_aa: CASSYPQARGPEAFF
j_call: TRBJ1-2; clone_size: .; v_call: TRBV6-1; d_call: .; cdr3_nt: TGTGCCAGCAGTGGACTACAGGGAACCCTTCAGAGAGGCTACACCTTC; cdr3_aa: CASSGLQGTLQRGYTF
j_call: TRBJ2-3; clone_size: .; v_call: TRBV29-1; d_call: .; cdr3_nt: TGCAGCGTTCGTCCAGGGACAGATACGCAGTATTTT; cdr3_aa: CSVRPGTDTQYF
j_call: TRBJ1-6; clone_size: few; v_call: TRBV20-1; d_call: TRBD1; cdr3_nt: TGCAGTGCTATAGCACGGACAGGGTGGAATTCACCCCTCCACTTT; cdr3_aa: CSAIARTGWNSPLHF
j_call: TRBJ1-5; clone_size: .; v_call: TRBV6-1; d_call: .; cdr3_nt: TGTGCCAGCAGTCCCCGTGAGAGACAGCCCCAGCATTTT; cdr3_aa: CASSPRERQPQHF
j_call: TRBJ2-7; clone_size: .; v_call: TRBV6-2/TRBV6-3; d_call: TRBD1; cdr3_nt: TGTGCCAGCAGTACCCGGACAGGGGCCTACGAGCAGTACTTC; cdr3_aa: CASSTRTGAYEQYF
j_call: TRBJ2-3; clone_size: .; v_call: TRBV7-6; d_call: TRBD1; cdr3_nt: TGTGCCAGCAGCTTAGGAGTGGCAGGGGGCGCGGGCACAGATACGCAGTATTTT; cdr3_aa: CASSLGVAGGAGTDTQYF
j_call: TRBJ1-1; clone_size: .; v_call: TRBV10-3; d_call: TRBD1; cdr3_nt: TGTGCCATCAGTGATCGACAGGGGGGGACTGAAGCTTTCTTT; cdr3_aa: CAISDRQGGTEAFF
j_call: TRBJ1-6; clone_size: few; v_call: TRBV10-2; d_call: .; cdr3_nt: TGCGCCAGCAGTGAGTCAGTGGGTAATTCACCCCTCCACTTT; cdr3_aa: CASSESVGNSPLHF
j_call: TRBJ2-5; clone_size: few; v_call: TRBV20-1; d_call: TRBD2; cdr3_nt: TGCAGTGCTAGAGATCTTCTAGCGGGAGGCCAAGAGACCCAGTACTTC; cdr3_aa: CSARDLLAGGQETQYF